This TCR beta chain was identified during a study of blood T cells in healthy people across ages. Combining a sample-barcoded 5' primer with a J-beta primer mix, a second PCR ran for roughly 7 to 12 cycles. TCRdb redid the calling of the 5' RACE reads with MiXCR, one entry per CDR3 protein. The sample has more than 900,000 distinct CDR3 sequences; almost 25% are singletons. CDR3 length: 15 residues. The germline gives CDR1 SGHTA, CDR2 FQGTGA. V trimming: 2 bases; J trimming: 5 bases; junction bases outside the gene matches: 4. Caucasian, healthy and from Russia, the donors were aged between about 6 and 90. Study findings and constraints: Considered underestimates were the diversity estimates obtained from one million T cells. Researchers said unsorted PBMCs prevented a conclusive naive versus antigen-experienced comparison.

This clonotype has at least ten counts. As yet, its antigen is unknown. This sample was shared with a second study, whose subject was T cells of mothers and their children. That report notes: Related mother-child pairs showed slightly, non-significantly higher overlap than unrelated pairs.

This chain uses TRBV7-3 with TRBJ2-5; 11 positions match TRBD2. The sequenced material came from blood. This receptor was taken from a girl aged 2 to 10 in good health. The CDR3 region is CASSLVAGGAETQYF. CDR3 DNA sequence: TGTGCCAGCAGCTTAGTAGCGGGGGGGGCGGAGACCCAGTACTTC.